These 18 T cell receptor beta chains share one sample of origin, sequenced in a study of beta chain features in type 1 diabetes (dated by TCRdb to between 2017 and 2018). Libraries were constructed by the immunoSEQ multiplex PCR assay. The entire amount of isolated RNA was reverse transcribed using the High Capacity cDNA Reverse Transcription Kit, so the sequenced TCRB transcripts were expressed ones. Here the immuneACCESS table is served through TCRdb, limited to in-frame sequences with V and J called. Missing clones are a known gap in these copies; in checked studies unresolved V genes cover under half, and the rest lacks a known reason. The sample yields under 450,000 clones; roughly 13% were counted once. The top ten constitute around 0.035% of the sample. The sample comprised naive CD4+ T cells from blood. The meaning of the sample's cell subset or site label: true naive CD4+ T cells. All receptors come from a man aged 30 to 45 in good health.

This clone was observed a few times. The rearrangement links TRBV7-2 to TRBJ2-3; the D is unclear. Trimming stripped 1 base from V and 0 bases from J, with 8 bases between. CDR1 and CDR2 from the germline V gene are SGHTA and FQGNSA. The CDR3 sequence is 15 residues long. CDR3 sequence (DNA): TGTGCCAGCAGCTTAGTGGCCAAAAGCACAGATACGCAGTATTTT. It specifies CASSLVAKSTDTQYF.

The chain employs TRBV27 and TRBJ2-7; 7 positions match TRBD1. The CDR3 is made up of 15 amino acids. The V gene's germline CDR1 is MNHEY and CDR2 SMNVEV (reference sequence). V shed 0 bases and J 0 bases; nucleotides not matched to a gene: 2. The CDR3 sequence is CASSLSGTASYEQYF. The CDR3 bases are TGTGCCAGCAGTTTATCTGGGACAGCCTCCTACGAGCAGTACTTC.

A few counts support this clone. The chain joins TRBV11-2 to TRBJ2-3; D may be TRBD2 (6 bases). This CDR3 is built from 15 residues. Germline V gene data show CDR1 as SGHAT and CDR2 as FQNNGV. V was clipped by 5 bases and J by 5 bases, with 17 bases between them. This chain's CDR3 is CASSPNGGSLDTQYF. DNA for the CDR3: TGTGCCAGCAGCCCCAACGGGGGTTCTTTAGATACGCAGTATTTT.

This clone was counted a few times. This chain links TRBV6-5 with TRBJ1-1; D ambiguous. CDR3 length equals 13 residues. The V gene's germline CDR1 is MNHEY and CDR2 SVGAGI. V lost 10 bases and J 6 bases, leaving 18 bases between the germline ends. As DNA, the CDR3 is TGTGCCACCATGAGATCCGGGATGCCTGAAGCTTTCTTT. This codes for CATMRSGMPEAFF.

This clone was detected only a few times. The rearrangement joins TRBV20-1 to TRBJ1-2; D call uncertain. Trimming removed 6 bases at V and 1 base at J, with 3 bases between. The V gene's germline CDR1 is DFQATT and CDR2 SNEGSKA (reference sequence). The CDR3 runs 10 residues. The CDR3 DNA reads as TGCAGTGCCGATAACTATGGCTACACCTTC. Translating gives CSADNYGYTF.

The J gene is TRBJ2-1, the V gene TRBV7-9; TRBD1 might be the D (6 bases). The CDR3 totals 16 residues. V was cut by 5 bases and J by 1 base, with 15 bases left in between. Germline values: CDR1 SEHNR, CDR2 FQNEAQ (reference sequence). The CDR3 DNA is TGTGCCAGCAGCCAAGTGACAGGCCCTTCCTACAATGAGCAGTTCTTC. Protein product: CASSQVTGPSYNEQFF.

This clone was counted only a few times. The chain has TRBV21-1 and TRBJ2-7; the D call of TRBD1 is as the table states it, not checked on the DNA. TRBV21-1 is termed a pseudogene. The CDR3 spans 16 residues. As DNA, the CDR3 is TGTGCCAGCAGCAAAACGGCCAGGGGGACCTCCTACGAGCAGTACTTC. As protein: CASSKTARGTSYEQYF.

The chain employs TRBV27 and TRBJ2-7; no clear D. The CDR3 is 13 amino acids. V lost 6 bases and J 2 bases, leaving 11 bases between the germline ends. Germline V gene lookup returns CDR1 MNHEY and CDR2 SMNVEV (reference sequence). Written as DNA, the CDR3 is TGTGCCAGCAGCCCTCTGGCGGCCTACGAGCAGTACTTC. Translating it yields CASSPLAAYEQYF.

This clone was counted only a few times. The identical CDR3 is also encoded by other nucleotide sequences in the sample. V is TRBV10-3 and J is TRBJ2-5, with TRBD1 identical over 7 bases. CDR3 size: 15 residues. Looked up from germline, CDR1 is ENHRY and CDR2 is SYGVKD. The V and J ends lost 6 bases and 5 bases, in that order; junction bases with no gene match: 12. CDR3 amino acids: CAISGTSGGGETQYF. The CDR3 nucleotides read TGTGCCATCAGCGGCACCTCAGGGGGTGGTGAGACCCAGTACTTC.

There are a few counts of this clone. The chain recombines TRBV7-9 with TRBJ2-7; possibly TRBD1 for D (5 bases). The germline V gene has CDR1 SEHNR and CDR2 FQNEAQ (reference sequence). V lost 1 base, J lost 7 bases, and 11 bases lay in between. This CDR3 has 13 residues. The CDR3 is CASSLVGKGEQYF. As DNA, the CDR3 is TGTGCCAGCAGCTTAGTTGGGAAGGGGGAGCAGTACTTC.

The rearrangement uses TRBV19 and TRBJ2-1; TRBD1 is a possible D gene (5 bases). The germline V gene has CDR1 LNHDA and CDR2 SQIVND (reference sequence). The CDR3 is made up of 15 amino acids. The V gene lost 7 bases and the J gene lost 5 bases, with 18 bases spanning the gap. The chain's CDR3 is CASTLQGRINNEQFF. CDR3 in DNA: TGTGCCAGTACCCTGCAGGGTAGGATCAACAATGAGCAGTTCTTC.

This clone was seen a few times. This chain joins TRBV18 and TRBJ2-3; tentatively, D is TRBD2 (5 bases). Germline lookup yields CDR1 KGHSH and CDR2 LQKENI. V was shortened by 4 bases and J by 2 bases, with 10 bases between the two germline ends. The CDR3 length is 14 residues. The CDR3 here is CASSQRKDTDTQYF. The DNA for the CDR3 is TGTGCCAGCTCACAGCGGAAGGACACAGATACGCAGTATTTT.

This clone was seen a few times. The rearrangement joins TRBV7-9 to TRBJ2-7; D possibly matches TRBD1 or TRBD2 (5 bases each). The CDR3 runs to 14 residues. The germline CDR1 and CDR2 sequences are SEHNR and FQNEAQ (reference sequence). V was clipped by 4 bases and J by 8 bases, with 18 bases between them. The CDR3 bases are TGTGCCAGCAGCTCTTCATCATGGGGGAATAAGCAGTACGTC. Translation gives CASSSSSWGNKQYV.

The V call is TRBV27, the J call TRBJ1-6; D not certain. The CDR3 extends over 13 amino acids. Per the germline V gene, CDR1 is MNHEY and CDR2 is SMNVEV (reference sequence). Deletions cut 8 bases from V and 0 bases from J, with 5 bases between. CDR3 amino acids: CASGSSYNSPLHF. CDR3 nucleotides: TGTGCCAGCGGCAGCTCCTATAATTCACCCCTCCACTTT.

The CDR3 here is CSVLRVQETQYF. As DNA, the CDR3 is TGCAGCGTTTTGAGGGTACAAGAGACCCAGTACTTC. The chain combines TRBV29-1 with TRBJ2-5; weak D call: TRBD2 (5 bases). Trimming took 5 bases from V and 2 from J, leaving 9 bases between them. The CDR3 runs to 12 residues. Germline CDR1 reads SQVTM; CDR2 reads ANQGSEA. Looking up the rest from reference TRBV29-1 and TRBJ2-5 gives the full variable domain: SAVISQKPSRDICQRGTSLTIQCQVDSQVTMMFWYRQQPGQSLTLIATANQGSEATYESGFVIDKFPISRPNLTFSTLTVSNMSPEDSSIYLCSVLRVQETQYFGPGTRLLVL.

The chain combines TRBV13 with TRBJ1-6, with D unclear. V dropped 2 bases and J dropped 11 bases, with 7 bases sitting between them. The CDR3 covers 12 residues. Germline assignment: CDR1 PRHDT and CDR2 FYEKMQ (reference sequence). The DNA for the CDR3 is TGTGCCAGCAGCTTATCGCCAGCACCCCTCCACTTT. Protein sequence: CASSLSPAPLHF.

This clone was found a few times. The chain couples TRBV9 to TRBJ2-4, with D tentatively TRBD2 (5 bases). Germline V gives CDR1 SGDLS, CDR2 YYNGEE. Trimming removed 3 bases at V and 2 bases at J, with 12 bases between. The CDR3 extends over 15 amino acids. In nucleotides, the CDR3 is TGTGCCAGCAGCGCCGTGGGGAGTACCAAAAACATTCAGTACTTC. This encodes CASSAVGSTKNIQYF. The full variable domain, rest sourced from reference TRBV9 and TRBJ2-4, is DSGVTQTPKHLITATGQRVTLRCSPRSGDLSVYWYQQSLDQGLQFLIQYYNGEERAKGNILERFSAQQFPDLHSELNLSSLELGDSALYFCASSAVGSTKNIQYFGAGTRLSVL.

This clone was recorded at least ten times. The rearrangement uses TRBV10-3 and TRBJ1-6, with 7 positions matching TRBD1. The CDR3 loop spans 13 amino acids. Germline V gene sequence: CDR1 ENHRY, CDR2 SYGVKD. V lost 9 bases and J lost 8; bases outside the gene matches: 7. CDR3 nucleotides: TGTGCCATACCGGACAGGAGAGATTCACCCCTCCACTTT. Its translation is CAIPDRRDSPLHF.